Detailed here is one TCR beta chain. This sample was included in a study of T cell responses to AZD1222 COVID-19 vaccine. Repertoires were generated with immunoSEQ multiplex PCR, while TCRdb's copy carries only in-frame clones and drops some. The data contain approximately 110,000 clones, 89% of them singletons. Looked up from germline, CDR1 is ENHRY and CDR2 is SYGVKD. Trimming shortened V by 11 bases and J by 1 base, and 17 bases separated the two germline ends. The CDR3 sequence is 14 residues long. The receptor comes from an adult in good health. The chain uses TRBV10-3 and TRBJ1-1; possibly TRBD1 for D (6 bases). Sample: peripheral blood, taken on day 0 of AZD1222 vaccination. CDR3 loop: CAATTGDRNTEAFF. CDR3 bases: TGTGCCGCCACGACAGGCGATAGGAACACTGAAGCTTTCTTT.